This passage covers 26 T cell receptor beta chains from one sample sequenced in a study of shared clonotypes between healthy human individuals. Here immunoSEQ multiplex PCR was the method, and the copy in TCRdb shows in-frame clones only, minus some. Of about 490,000 clones listed, around 80% are singletons. The source material was PBMCs. The receptors here all came from a woman between 40 and 55 years old in good health. Some clones in this sample may be carry-over from other donors' samples.

V usage is TRBV10-2 and J usage is TRBJ2-7; TRBD2 might be the D (5 bases). Per the germline V gene, CDR1 is WSHSY and CDR2 is SAAADI. V gave up 5 bases and J gave up 2 bases, with 7 bases separating them. CDR3 length equals 12 residues. CDR3 residues: CASSLSAYEQYF. The CDR3 bases are TGCGCCAGCAGTCTTAGCGCCTACGAGCAGTACTTC.

V is TRBV7-3 and J is TRBJ2-1, with 7 bases identical to TRBD2. Germline CDR1 SGHTA, CDR2 FQGTGA. This CDR3 contains 15 residues. V lost 5 bases, J lost 8 bases, and 12 bases stayed unmatched. DNA of the CDR3: TGTGCCAGCAGCGCTAGACCGGGACTAAACGATGAGCAGTTCTTC. As protein: CASSARPGLNDEQFF.

This clone was found a few times. The same CDR3 is also encoded by other DNA sequences in this sample. The chain carries TRBV6-1 and TRBJ2-3; D is undetermined. Germline values: CDR1 MNHNS, CDR2 SASEGT. The CDR3 loop spans 12 amino acids. V lost 4 bases and J 0 bases, leaving 2 bases between the germline ends. Written as DNA, the CDR3 is TGTGCCAGCAGTGGGAGCACAGATACGCAGTATTTT. Protein sequence: CASSGSTDTQYF.

The chain recombines TRBV4-1 with TRBJ1-1; TRBD1 is a possible D gene (5 bases). CDR3 length equals 15 residues. Germline-derived CDR1 and CDR2 are MGHRA and YSYEKL. With 0 bases removed from V and 4 bases from J, the gap between germline ends came to 12 bases. CDR3 nucleotide sequence: TGCGCCAGCAGCCAAGATAATGGGGCGCGCACTGAAGCTTTCTTT. Protein sequence: CASSQDNGARTEAFF.

The chain uses TRBV5-6 and TRBJ1-6; D is uncertain. The CDR3 has 15 amino acids. CDR1 and CDR2 (germline): SGHDT, YYEEEE. V lost 0 bases to trimming and J lost 11 bases, with 15 bases between them. The CDR3: CASSLDGGGNAPLHF. CDR3 sequence (DNA): TGTGCCAGCAGCTTGGATGGTGGCGGAAACGCACCCCTCCACTTT.

The chain recombines TRBV10-3 with TRBJ2-2, with TRBD1 matching over 9 bases. The germline CDR1 and CDR2 sequences are ENHRY and SYGVKD. The CDR3 contains 17 residues. Trimming cost V 3 bases and J 6 bases; bases outside gene matches: 11. The CDR3 bases are TGTGCCATCAGTGAACGAAGTGAAGGACAGGGGTCCGGGGAGCTGTTTTTT. It encodes CAISERSEGQGSGELFF.

The V call is TRBV11-1, the J call TRBJ2-2; 8 bases line up with TRBD1. The germline gives CDR1 SGHAT, CDR2 FQDESV (reference sequence). V shed 5 bases, J shed 4 bases, and the junction held 6 bases outside the gene matches. The CDR3 is 15 amino acids. The CDR3 region has the DNA TGTGCCAGCAGCCAGGACAGGGCGGCCACCGGGGAGCTGTTTTTT. Translation gives CASSQDRAATGELFF. The whole variable domain, remainder taken from reference TRBV11-1 and TRBJ2-2, is EAEVAQSPRYKITEKSQAVAFWCDPISGHATLYWYRQILGQGPELLVQFQDESVVDDSQLPKDRFSAERLKGVDSTLKIQPAELGDSAMYLCASSQDRAATGELFFGEGSRLTVL.

The sample holds one count of this clone. This sequence joins TRBV5-1 and TRBJ2-6; tentative D call: TRBD2 (6 bases). Trimming cost V 4 bases and J 2 bases, with 16 bases left between them. The CDR3 consists of 17 residues. Per germline, CDR1 SGHRS and CDR2 YFSETQ. CDR3 DNA: TGCGCCAGCAGCCCCCGGAGGGAACAGACTGGGGCCAACGTCCTGACTTTC. Translated, it gives CASSPRREQTGANVLTF.

Worth noting for this clone: It may be a read error: a sequence one base away is much more abundant. V and J are TRBV13 and TRBJ1-1; D may be TRBD1 (5 bases). V shed 0 bases and J shed 3 bases, with 8 bases lying between them. The CDR3 is 14 residues long. Germline CDR1 and CDR2: PRHDT and FYEKMQ (reference sequence). CDR3 amino acids: CASSLGRADTEAFF. Here the CDR3 DNA reads TGTGCCAGCAGCTTAGGCAGGGCTGACACTGAAGCTTTCTTT. The entire variable domain, with the rest obtained from reference TRBV13 and TRBJ1-1, is as follows: AAGVIQSPRHLIKEKRETATLKCYPIPRHDTVYWYQQGPGQDPQFLISFYEKMQSDKGSIPDRFSAQQFSDYHSELNMSSLELGDSALYFCASSLGRADTEAFFGQGTRLTVV.

The chain is built from TRBV6-5 and TRBJ2-7; 11 bases agree with TRBD2. CDR1 is MNHEY and CDR2 is SVGAGI in the germline V gene. After removal of 1 base from V and 4 bases from J, the junction contained 3 bases not matched to a gene. This CDR3 is built from 15 residues. The CDR3 spells CASSYLGLADYEQYF. CDR3 nucleotide sequence: TGTGCCAGCAGTTACTTGGGACTAGCGGATTACGAGCAGTACTTC.

This clone was recorded once. The chain is built from TRBV6-6 and TRBJ1-1; D ambiguous. The germline V and J ends were trimmed by 6 bases and 8 bases, with 16 bases remaining between them. Per the germline V gene, CDR1 is MNHNY and CDR2 is SVGAGI (reference sequence). CDR3 length: 13 amino acids. The CDR3 DNA follows: TGTGCCAGCAGCCCGCAGGTCGTGGCGGAAGCTTTCTTT. This translates into CASSPQVVAEAFF.

CDR3 protein: CASSQPIAGEKHNEQFF. The CDR3 bases are TGCGCCAGCAGCCAACCTATAGCGGGAGAAAAGCACAATGAGCAGTTCTTC. The genes are TRBV4-1 and TRBJ2-1, with 9 bases identical to TRBD2. Germline CDR1 reads MGHRA; CDR2 reads YSYEKL. The trim removed 2 bases at V and 5 bases at J, leaving 10 bases unmatched. The CDR3 is made up of 17 amino acids.

The rearrangement uses TRBV15 and TRBJ2-6, with D uncertain. The CDR3 contains 14 residues. V lost 4 bases and J 1 base, leaving 5 bases between the germline ends. Germline V gene lookup returns CDR1 LNHNV and CDR2 YYDKDF (reference sequence). The chain's CDR3 is CATSTSSGANVLTF. CDR3 DNA: TGTGCCACCAGCACTTCGTCTGGGGCCAACGTCCTGACTTTC.

CDR3 in amino acids: CASSNKLAGSPTDTQYF. CDR3 nucleotide sequence: TGCGCCAGCAGCAACAAACTAGCGGGATCCCCCACAGATACGCAGTATTTT. The J gene is TRBJ2-3, the V gene TRBV5-1; 10 bases fit TRBD2. Germline loops: CDR1 SGHRS, CDR2 YFSETQ. V lost 4 bases to trimming and J lost 2 bases; unmatched junction nucleotides: 10. The CDR3 contains 17 residues.

In this sample, this clone turned up once. The chain uses TRBV30 and TRBJ2-3, with TRBD1 matching over 7 bases. The CDR3 sequence is 14 residues long. The V segment lost 0 bases and the J segment 6 bases; nucleotides outside the gene matches: 6. Looked up from germline, CDR1 is GTSNPN and CDR2 is SVGIG (reference sequence). The CDR3 DNA sequence: TGTGCCTGGAGTGTAGCAGGGGGTGGGGATACGCAGTATTTT. Its translation: CAWSVAGGGDTQYF.

As concerns this clone: This likely traces to a read error, being one base from a far larger clone. The CDR3 loop is CASSYGTPGGSYKQYF. For the CDR3, the DNA is TGTGCCAGCAGTTACGGGACCCCAGGGGGCTCCTACAAGCAGTACTTC. The J gene is TRBJ2-7, the V gene TRBV6-5; 8 nucleotides agree with TRBD1. CDR1 and CDR2 (germline): MNHEY, SVGAGI. The length of the CDR3 is 16 residues.

This clone was recorded at least ten times. At one boundary the junction diverges from the germline segment, which might be a read error. The genes are TRBV7-7 and TRBJ2-3; weak D call: TRBD2 (6 bases). The CDR3 length is 15 residues. Germline CDR1 reads SSHAT; CDR2 reads FNYEAQ (reference sequence). The CDR3 loop reads CASSNHGGDTDTQYF. The DNA for the CDR3 is TGTGCTAGCAGCAACCACGGGGGAGACACAGATACGCAGTATTTT.

This clone was seen only a few times. The rearrangement joins TRBV18 to TRBJ2-7; weak D call: TRBD2 (7 bases). Germline CDR1 KGHSH, CDR2 LQKENI. V was pared by 3 bases and J by 3 bases, with 15 bases between. The CDR3 runs to 15 residues. CDR3 region: CASSPGGTPSYEQYF. In nucleotides, the CDR3 is TGTGCCAGCTCACCGGGGGGGACACCCAGCTACGAGCAGTACTTC.

Concerning this clone: Distinct nucleotide sequences in the sample also encode this CDR3. This CDR3 is CASSVASEPYEQYF. The DNA for the CDR3 is TGTGCCAGCAGTGTGGCTAGCGAACCCTACGAGCAGTACTTC. The chain carries TRBV2 and TRBJ2-7; D might be TRBD2 (6 bases). Trimming cost V 4 bases and J 2 bases, with 12 bases left between them. There are 14 residues in the CDR3. CDR1 is SNHLY and CDR2 is FYNNEI in the germline V gene. The complete variable domain, with remaining parts taken from reference TRBV2 and TRBJ2-7, reads EPEVTQTPSHQVTQMGQEVILRCVPISNHLYFYWYRQILGQKVEFLVSFYNNEISEKSEIFDDQFSVERPDGSNFTLKIRSTKLEDSAMYFCASSVASEPYEQYFGPGTRLTVT.

In this sample, this clone turned up a few times. The chain carries TRBV7-2 and TRBJ1-1, with D uncertain. With 4 bases removed from V and 3 bases from J, the gap between germline ends came to 9 bases. Germline CDR1 is SGHTA and CDR2 is FQGNSA. CDR3 size: 13 residues. The CDR3 DNA reads as TGTGCCAGCAGCTGGCGCCTAGACACTGAAGCTTTCTTT. It translates to CASSWRLDTEAFF.

Notes on this clone: The same CDR3 arises from other DNA sequences in this sample as well. The CDR3 reads CASSPTQETQYF. As DNA, the CDR3 is TGTGCCAGCTCACCAACCCAAGAGACCCAGTACTTC. The genes are TRBV18 and TRBJ2-5; D is unresolved. Germline lookup yields CDR1 KGHSH and CDR2 LQKENI. This CDR3 region has 12 residues. Between the trimmed V and J ends, which lost 2 bases and 1 base, there was a span of 2 bases.

This chain joins TRBV29-1 and TRBJ2-1; possibly TRBD1 for D (6 bases). Per the germline V gene, CDR1 is SQVTM and CDR2 is ANQGSEA. This CDR3 region has 13 residues. V lost 6 bases to trimming and J lost 9 bases, with 18 bases between them. The CDR3 reads CSVGITGIGEQFF. CDR3 in DNA: TGCAGCGTAGGGATTACAGGGATCGGTGAGCAGTTCTTC.

The chain recombines TRBV2 with TRBJ1-3; D remains ambiguous. The ends were cut back, 7 bases at V and 0 bases at J, with 7 bases in the middle. CDR3 size: 13 residues. The V gene's germline CDR1 is SNHLY and CDR2 FYNNEI. CDR3 protein: CASTRDSGNTIYF. CDR3 DNA sequence: TGTGCCAGCACGCGGGACTCTGGAAACACCATATATTTT.

V is TRBV7-9 and J is TRBJ2-3, with 9 bases lining up with TRBD2. The CDR3 sequence is 17 residues long. Germline trimming cut 8 bases from V and 1 base from J; bases unmatched to any gene: 13. Germline-derived CDR1 and CDR2 are SEHNR and FQNEAQ (reference sequence). CDR3 sequence: CASGGREGPLGTDTQYF. The CDR3 DNA reads TGTGCCAGCGGTGGGCGGGAGGGCCCCCTTGGCACAGATACGCAGTATTTT.

This clone has only a few counts. This same CDR3 is encoded by further DNA sequences in the sample. The V call is TRBV5-1, the J call TRBJ1-4; D gene unclear. The V end was cut by 0 bases, the J end by 7 bases, with 10 bases between. The CDR3 is 14 residues long. In germline, CDR1 is SGHRS, CDR2 YFSETQ. CDR3 sequence: CASSLETLGEKLFF. The DNA of the CDR3 is TGCGCCAGCAGCTTGGAAACACTTGGTGAAAAACTGTTTTTT.

This clone was recorded a few times. J is TRBJ2-5 and V is TRBV18, with D uncertain. V was trimmed by 0 bases and J by 2 bases, leaving 7 bases between them. Per germline, CDR1 KGHSH and CDR2 LQKENI. The CDR3 covers 14 residues. CDR3 sequence: CASSPPNGQETQYF. CDR3 in DNA: TGTGCCAGCTCACCACCGAACGGGCAAGAGACCCAGTACTTC.